These 30 T cell receptor beta chains share one sample of origin, sequenced in a study of shared clonotypes between healthy human individuals. Clones were sequenced by immunoSEQ multiplex PCR, and TCRdb holds only the in-frame ones, with some missing. The profile shows more than 450,000 clones, approximately 85% of them singletons. Sequencing was performed on PBMCs. These receptors were taken from a woman aged 40 to 50 in good health. Some clones in this sample may be carry-over from other donors' samples.

The sample holds a few counts of this clone. The chain joins TRBV7-3 to TRBJ2-7; 9 nucleotides line up with TRBD2. In germline, CDR1 is SGHTA, CDR2 FQGTGA. V gave up 5 bases and J gave up 6 bases; unmatched junction bases: 8. The CDR3 loop spans 14 amino acids. CDR3 residues: CASSPSGTKGEQYF. The CDR3 DNA follows: TGTGCCAGCAGCCCTAGCGGGACGAAAGGCGAGCAGTACTTC.

The chain combines TRBV2 with TRBJ1-1; TRBD1 might be the D (5 bases). This CDR3 has 15 amino acids. From germline, CDR1 is SNHLY and CDR2 FYNNEI. The ends were cut back, 7 bases at V and 6 bases at J, with 21 bases in the middle. In DNA, the CDR3 is TGTGCCAGCATTCGTTCGGGTGGGGGTTATCCTGAAGCTTTCTTT. Protein product: CASIRSGGGYPEAFF.

A single count supports this clone. This chain links TRBV18 with TRBJ1-4; 7 positions agree with TRBD1. Germline assignment: CDR1 KGHSH and CDR2 LQKENI. J lost 2 bases, V lost 4 bases, and 7 bases had no gene match. The CDR3 length is 16 residues. The CDR3 DNA is TGTGCCAGCTCACTGAACCCGGGACAGACTAATGAAAAACTGTTTTTT. Translated: CASSLNPGQTNEKLFF. Drawing the rest from reference TRBV18 and TRBJ1-4, the complete variable domain is NAGVMQNPRHLVRRRGQEARLRCSPMKGHSHVYWYRQLPEEGLKFMVYLQKENIIDESGMPKERFSAEFPKEGPSILRIQQVVRGDSAAYFCASSLNPGQTNEKLFFGSGTQLSVL.

V usage is TRBV4-2 and J usage is TRBJ2-7, with D unresolved. The CDR3 loop spans 14 amino acids. Trimming shortened V by 1 base and J by 1 base, and 8 bases separated the two germline ends. Germline V lookup: CDR1 LGHNA, CDR2 YNFKEQ. The CDR3 region has the DNA TGTGCCAGCAGCCAAGCGCTCGGGTCCTACGAGCAGTACTTC. It is translated as CASSQALGSYEQYF.

V gene TRBV9 combines with J gene TRBJ2-3; the match to TRBD2 covers 11 bases. Germline CDR1 is SGDLS and CDR2 is YYNGEE. CDR3 length: 16 residues. J was trimmed by 3 bases and V by 1 base; bases with no gene match: 4. The CDR3 region has the DNA TGTGCCAGCAGCGTAACGACTAGCGGGAAAACAGATACGCAGTATTTT. Its protein product is CASSVTTSGKTDTQYF.

J is TRBJ2-5 and V is TRBV6-1; perhaps TRBD2 as D (7 bases). The V gene's germline CDR1 is MNHNS and CDR2 SASEGT. V lost 7 bases to trimming and J lost 5 bases, with 20 bases between them. The CDR3 covers 15 residues. CDR3 nucleotide sequence: TGTGCCAGCATCGCGGGGGCCCCCCTTTGGGAGACCCAGTACTTC. As protein: CASIAGAPLWETQYF.

V is TRBV10-3 and J is TRBJ1-2; 11 bases map to TRBD1. Germline CDR1 reads ENHRY; CDR2 reads SYGVKD. The CDR3 extends over 14 amino acids. J gave up 5 bases and V 10 bases, and 9 bases lay outside the gene matches. CDR3 region: CATLGQGAAYGYTF. The CDR3 DNA reads as TGTGCCACCTTAGGACAGGGGGCCGCGTATGGCTACACCTTC.

The DNA for the CDR3 is TGTGCCAGCTCACGAGTGTCGGGGGGCGAGCAGTACTTC. This gives the protein CASSRVSGGEQYF. This chain links TRBV18 with TRBJ2-7; 7 bases are a match to TRBD2. V was pared by 4 bases and J by 6 bases, with 6 bases of the junction left unmatched. There are 13 residues in the CDR3. CDR1 is KGHSH and CDR2 is LQKENI in the germline V gene.

Here the CDR3 reads CASSLSPGGADTQYF. Here the CDR3 DNA reads TGTGCCAGCAGCCTTTCGCCGGGAGGCGCAGATACGCAGTATTTT. J is TRBJ2-3 and V is TRBV4-2; 7 bases are a match to TRBD2. This CDR3 spans 15 amino acids. The junction had 8 bases not matched to a gene; V was cut back by 4 bases and J by 4 bases. Per the germline V gene, CDR1 is LGHNA and CDR2 is YNFKEQ.

V and J are TRBV15 and TRBJ1-2; no reliable D call. The V gene lost 0 bases and the J gene lost 8 bases, with 13 bases spanning the gap. This CDR3 region has 14 residues. The V gene's germline CDR1 is LNHNV and CDR2 YYDKDF (reference sequence). CDR3: CATSRDILGEGYTF. The CDR3 coding sequence is TGTGCCACCAGCAGAGACATATTGGGAGAAGGCTACACCTTC.

DNA for the CDR3: TGTGCCAGCAGTTATAGCGGAGCCATGGGCTACGAGCAGTACTTC. This sequence encodes CASSYSGAMGYEQYF. V usage is TRBV11-2 and J usage is TRBJ2-7; the D gene is possibly TRBD2 (6 bases). Deletions cut 6 bases from V and 3 bases from J, with 18 bases between. There are 15 residues in the CDR3. Germline values: CDR1 SGHAT, CDR2 FQNNGV.

This rearrangement joins TRBV30 to TRBJ2-3; a possible D gene is TRBD2 (6 bases). The V end was cut by 3 bases, the J end by 6 bases, with 13 bases between. Germline V lookup: CDR1 GTSNPN, CDR2 SVGIG (reference sequence). The CDR3 runs to 13 residues. The CDR3 region is CAWSAGLEDTQYF. Here the CDR3 DNA reads TGTGCCTGGAGCGCGGGACTTGAGGATACGCAGTATTTT.

The rearrangement joins TRBV19 to TRBJ2-7; D is possibly TRBD1 or TRBD2 (5 bases each). The CDR3 totals 14 residues. CDR1 LNHDA and CDR2 SQIVND come from the germline V gene (reference sequence). The germline V and J ends were trimmed by 6 bases and 3 bases, with 15 bases remaining between them. The chain's CDR3 is CASRNMGVGYEQYF. In nucleotides, the CDR3 is TGTGCCAGTAGAAATATGGGGGTAGGCTACGAGCAGTACTTC.

V gene TRBV29-1 combines with J gene TRBJ2-2; the match to TRBD1 covers 10 bases. Germline-derived CDR1 and CDR2 are SQVTM and ANQGSEA. The CDR3 is 16 amino acids. J lost 5 bases, V lost 4 bases, and 10 bases had no gene match. The CDR3 nucleotides are TGCAGCGTTGCTAAGACAGGGGGCTATTATACCGGGGAGCTGTTTTTT. Its translation: CSVAKTGGYYTGELFF.

The chain uses TRBV5-1 and TRBJ2-1; 7 bases are shared with TRBD1. Germline CDR1 and CDR2: SGHRS and YFSETQ. The CDR3 is 15 residues long. V shed 3 bases and J 4 bases; nucleotides not matched to a gene: 7. Written as DNA, the CDR3 is TGCGCCAGCAGCTCCGGGACAGTTCTTTACAATGAGCAGTTCTTC. This codes for CASSSGTVLYNEQFF.

The gene calls are TRBV27 and TRBJ2-5; D gene ambiguous. The CDR3 totals 15 residues. Looked up from germline, CDR1 is MNHEY and CDR2 is SMNVEV (reference sequence). V shed 2 bases and J shed 5 bases, with 15 bases lying between them. The CDR3 sequence: CASSLGGPLRETQYF. The CDR3 nucleotides read TGTGCCAGCAGTTTAGGTGGACCTTTGCGGGAGACCCAGTACTTC.

The chain has TRBV10-3 and TRBJ2-6; perhaps TRBD1 as D (5 bases). Germline loops: CDR1 ENHRY, CDR2 SYGVKD. The CDR3 is made up of 17 amino acids. Trimming removed 2 bases from V and 0 bases from J, with 11 bases in between. In nucleotides, the CDR3 is TGTGCCATCAGTGAGGTAGGGGTCACCTCTGGGGCCAACGTCCTGACTTTC. Residues: CAISEVGVTSGANVLTF.

This chain joins TRBV5-1 and TRBJ2-5; D is possibly TRBD1 (5 bases). Trimming stripped 4 bases from V and 1 base from J, with 11 bases between. CDR1 and CDR2 (germline): SGHRS, YFSETQ. The CDR3 spans 14 residues. Written as DNA, the CDR3 is TGCGCCAGCAGCACCGGAAGGGGCCAAGAGACCCAGTACTTC. Translated: CASSTGRGQETQYF.

The chain has TRBV7-9 and TRBJ2-2; D uncertain. This CDR3 is built from 14 residues. The V gene lost 6 bases and the J gene lost 4 bases, with 12 bases spanning the gap. Germline V gene lookup returns CDR1 SEHNR and CDR2 FQNEAQ (reference sequence). CDR3 sequence: CASRPLGGTGELFF. DNA for the CDR3: TGTGCCAGCAGGCCCCTGGGTGGCACCGGGGAGCTGTTTTTT.

This chain joins TRBV10-1 and TRBJ2-7, with 7 bases fitting TRBD2. J lost 2 bases, V lost 4 bases, and 11 bases had no gene match. CDR3 length equals 16 residues. Per germline, CDR1 WNHNN and CDR2 SYGVQD (reference sequence). The CDR3 sequence: CASSGTLAVHAYEQYF. CDR3 DNA: TGCGCCAGCAGTGGAACCCTAGCGGTCCACGCCTACGAGCAGTACTTC.

V is TRBV28 and J is TRBJ1-1; D remains unclear. The germline V gene encodes CDR1 MDHEN and CDR2 SYDVKM. The CDR3 has 14 amino acids. Trimming shortened V by 2 bases and J by 5 bases, and 12 bases separated the two germline ends. The CDR3 nucleotides are TGTGCCAGCAGTTTAGTTGCGGGTCGGACTGAAGCTTTCTTT. It yields the protein CASSLVAGRTEAFF.

The V call is TRBV6-1, the J call TRBJ2-1; 8 bases match TRBD2. Trimming cost V 6 bases and J 3 bases; bases outside gene matches: 1. The CDR3 length is 13 residues. In germline, CDR1 is MNHNS, CDR2 SASEGT. Here the CDR3 DNA reads TGTGCCAGCAGCACTAGCGGCTACAATGAGCAGTTCTTC. Encoded protein: CASSTSGYNEQFF.

This clone is a singleton in its sample. Within the sample, other DNA sequences also encode this same CDR3. The genes are TRBV15 and TRBJ2-2; no reliable D call. The CDR3 is 14 amino acids. With 0 bases removed from V and 4 bases from J, the gap between germline ends came to 6 bases. The germline gives CDR1 LNHNV, CDR2 YYDKDF (reference sequence). The CDR3: CATSRDVSTGELFF. In DNA, the CDR3 is TGTGCCACCAGCAGAGATGTAAGCACCGGGGAGCTGTTTTTT.

The chain links TRBV6-1 to TRBJ1-2; a possible D gene is TRBD1 (6 bases). V lost 6 bases, J lost 4 bases, and 12 bases lay in between. This CDR3 is built from 13 residues. Looked up from germline, CDR1 is MNHNS and CDR2 is SASEGT. In DNA, the CDR3 is TGTGCCAGCAGCCATGGGGGCAGCTATGGCTACACCTTC. Translating it yields CASSHGGSYGYTF.

The chain joins TRBV6-1 to TRBJ2-2, with D possibly called TRBD1 or TRBD2 (5 bases each). V dropped 2 bases and J dropped 2 bases, with 9 bases sitting between them. Germline assignment: CDR1 MNHNS and CDR2 SASEGT. This CDR3 is built from 15 residues. CDR3 bases: TGTGCCAGCAGTGAATACCGGGGCAACACCGGGGAGCTGTTTTTT. It codes for CASSEYRGNTGELFF.

V gene TRBV6-5 combines with J gene TRBJ1-1; 7 bases match TRBD1. The germline V gene has CDR1 MNHEY and CDR2 SVGAGI. The V gene end was trimmed by 2 bases and the J gene end by 6 bases; junction bases not matched to a gene: 3. This CDR3 contains 13 residues. The CDR3 protein is CASSYNRGAEAFF. CDR3 nucleotides: TGTGCCAGCAGTTACAACAGGGGCGCTGAAGCTTTCTTT.

V gene TRBV5-1 combines with J gene TRBJ2-1; TRBD2 matches 7 bases. The CDR3 contains 14 residues. V trimming: 1 base; J trimming: 7 bases; junction bases outside the gene matches: 5. Germline values: CDR1 SGHRS, CDR2 YFSETQ. CDR3 DNA: TGCGCCAGCAGCTTGAAGCGGGAAATGAATGAGCAGTTCTTC. This codes for CASSLKREMNEQFF.

Comments on this clone: Other nucleotide sequences from this sample produce the same CDR3. This chain links TRBV18 with TRBJ1-2, with D hard to call. The CDR3 is 13 residues long. Trimming shortened V by 0 bases and J by 2 bases, and 4 bases separated the two germline ends. The germline V gene has CDR1 KGHSH and CDR2 LQKENI. The DNA of the CDR3 is TGTGCCAGCTCACCACCTGGGAACTATGGCTACACCTTC. Amino acid sequence: CASSPPGNYGYTF.

This chain joins TRBV7-9 and TRBJ2-5; 11 bases match TRBD2. The CDR3 contains 17 residues. Unmatched junction bases numbered 7, after V lost 1 base and J lost 3 bases. Germline V lookup: CDR1 SEHNR, CDR2 FQNEAQ (reference sequence). The CDR3 DNA follows: TGTGCCAGCAGCTTAGGGCGACTAGCGGGAACAAAAGAGACCCAGTACTTC. Encoded protein: CASSLGRLAGTKETQYF. The full variable domain, in which reference TRBV7-9 and TRBJ2-5 provide the parts outside the CDR3, is DTGVSQNPRHKITKRGQNVTFRCDPISEHNRLYWYRQTLGQGPEFLTYFQNEAQLEKSRLLSDRFSAERPKGSFSTLEIQRTEQGDSAMYLCASSLGRLAGTKETQYFGPGTRLLVL.

The J gene is TRBJ2-5, the V gene TRBV5-1; TRBD2 agrees at 10 bases. The CDR3 covers 16 residues. The V segment lost 2 bases and the J segment 2 bases; nucleotides outside the gene matches: 6. The germline V gene has CDR1 SGHRS and CDR2 YFSETQ. CDR3 region: CASSFLSGRGQETQYF. DNA of the CDR3: TGCGCCAGCAGCTTTTTGAGCGGGAGGGGACAAGAGACCCAGTACTTC.